This TCR beta chain was documented in a study of shared clonotypes between healthy human individuals. The CDR3 covers 16 residues. Looked up from germline, CDR1 is MNHEY and CDR2 is SVGAGI. V trimming: 0 bases; J trimming: 4 bases; junction bases outside the gene matches: 8. CD8 cells classed as naive were CD45RO-negative and positively selected for CCR7, excluding terminally differentiated effector memory CD45RA+ cells. Repertoires were generated with immunoSEQ multiplex PCR, while TCRdb's copy carries only in-frame clones and drops some. This table has about 610,000 clones, approximately 96% appearing once.

This receptor was taken from a woman aged 25 to 39 in good health. The chain carries TRBV6-5 and TRBJ2-7; 8 nucleotides match TRBD2. Sequenced sample: naive CD8+ T cells sorted from blood. CDR3 coding DNA: TGTGCCAGCAGTTACTCGATGCAGCGGGAGAGTTACGAGCAGTACTTC. Translated, it gives CASSYSMQRESYEQYF.